This T cell receptor beta chain appears in the sequencing data of a study of blood T cell repertoires in COVID-19. Study information: T cells, B-cell-depleted T cells, or PBMCs supplied cDNA or gDNA.

With V trimmed by 6 bases and J by 4 bases, 8 bases remained unmatched. This CDR3 has 14 residues. Looked up from germline, CDR1 is WSHSY and CDR2 is SAAADI. Original processing methods: Reference gene primer amplification gave estimated nucleated cell counts. Using immunoSEQ multiplex PCR, the repertoire was profiled, and TCRdb retains in-frame clones only, with some absent. From that table come the V and J calls and clone size; the DNA was used to work out D and trimming. The repertoire holds approximately 190,000 clones, with around 80% as singletons. The sequencing sample was made of peripheral blood. The chain has TRBV10-2 and TRBJ2-5, with 7 positions matching TRBD1. The TCR was taken from a man aged 55 to 70 with acute or convalescent COVID-19. CDR3 in DNA: TGCGCCAGCAGAGGGTGGGCAGGGGGAGAGACCCAGTACTTC. Encoded protein: CASRGWAGGETQYF.